The 18 T cell receptor beta chains below all came from one sample that was sequenced in a study of regulatory T cells in long-lasting Graves disease listed by TCRdb under 2021. Explained via the paper, the time point label denotes: persistent/refractory GD, antithyroid drugs over 5 years with positive TRAb. For both TCR sequencing and RNA sequencing, RNA was extracted from PBMCs using TRIzol. The library relied on multiplex PCR. The listed sequencing device is Illumina HiSeq 4000. iRepertoire HTBI primers and Arm-PCR amplification of CDR3 regions were used to construct TCR beta libraries. Using fastp trimming at Q25 and MiXCR clonotype assembly, TCRdb reanalyzed the public sequencing data and kept in-frame beta chains. Rows are unified per CDR3 protein, each entry keeping the most common DNA and genes. This sample is represented by more than 650,000 distinct CDR3 sequences; about 30% of them were singletons. Together, the top ten hold about two fifths of the sample.

The sequencing used peripheral blood mononuclear cells (PBMCs), collected when the disease was refractory, from a patient treated with antithyroid drugs. The receptors come from a female donor with Graves disease.

This clonotype has a count of ten or more. This rearrangement joins TRBV27 to TRBJ1-1; possibly TRBD1 for D (6 bases). CDR3 size: 13 residues. Deletions cut 3 bases from V and 4 bases from J, with 9 bases between. Germline CDR1 is MNHEY and CDR2 is SMNVEV (reference sequence). CDR3 in DNA: TGTGCCAGCAGTTTCGACAGGATCACTGAAGCTTTCTTT. This translates into CASSFDRITEAFF.

This clonotype came up once. The gene calls are TRBV19 and TRBJ2-1; 7 nucleotides line up with TRBD1. J was trimmed by 12 bases and V by 10 bases; bases with no gene match: 9. The CDR3 contains 11 residues. Looked up from germline, CDR1 is LNHDA and CDR2 is SQIVND (reference sequence). CDR3 residues: CATRDSLGQFF. In nucleotides, the CDR3 is TGTGCCACTCGGGACAGTCTAGGGCAGTTCTTC.

The chain uses TRBV20-1 and TRBJ2-7; 9 bases map to TRBD1. With 2 bases clipped from V and 4 bases from J, the junction kept 6 bases outside the gene matches. Germline-derived CDR1 and CDR2 are DFQATT and SNEGSKA (reference sequence). The CDR3 spans 14 residues. The CDR3 DNA sequence: TGCAGTGCTAGACACTCGGGACAGGGATACGAGCAGTACTTC. Translating it yields CSARHSGQGYEQYF.

This rearrangement joins TRBV6-2 or TRBV6-3 to TRBJ2-2; 11 bases align to TRBD2. CDR1 and CDR2 from the germline V gene are MNHEY and SVGEGT. The CDR3 spans 20 residues. With V trimmed by 6 bases and J by 0 bases, 15 bases remained unmatched. CDR3 loop: CASRLTSLAGGPANTGELFF. The CDR3 DNA reads as TGTGCCAGCAGACTTACATCCCTAGCGGGAGGACCCGCGAACACCGGGGAGCTGTTTTTT.

Ten or more counts support this clonotype. V gene TRBV2 combines with J gene TRBJ2-5, with D perhaps matching TRBD2 (5 bases). CDR3 length: 13 residues. Trimming removed 7 bases at V and 7 bases at J, with 16 bases between. Germline CDR1 SNHLY, CDR2 FYNNEI. The CDR3 here is CASMRTREGTQYF. The CDR3, as DNA: TGTGCCAGCATGAGAACCCGGGAAGGGACCCAGTACTTC.

This clonotype has at least ten counts. The rearrangement links TRBV11-2 to TRBJ2-6, with 7 bases lining up with TRBD1. V was clipped by 2 bases and J by 0 bases; unmatched bases: 7. The CDR3 is made up of 18 amino acids. Germline V gives CDR1 SGHAT, CDR2 FQNNGV. The DNA for the CDR3 is TGTGCCAGCAGCTTAATGTTGACAGGGCCCTCTGGGGCCAACGTCCTGACTTTC. This codes for CASSLMLTGPSGANVLTF.

This clonotype occurred a few times. The gene calls are TRBV7-9 and TRBJ1-1; D ambiguous. With 5 bases removed from V and 3 bases from J, the gap between germline ends came to 7 bases. The CDR3 is made up of 12 amino acids. Germline loops: CDR1 SEHNR, CDR2 FQNEAQ (reference sequence). CDR3 bases: TGTGCCAGCAGCCCCGAATACACTGAAGCTTTCTTT. This sequence encodes CASSPEYTEAFF.

This clonotype was counted only a few times. The chain joins TRBV11-2 to TRBJ2-1; no reliable D call. This CDR3 contains 15 residues. Germline V gene lookup returns CDR1 SGHAT and CDR2 FQNNGV. V gave up 5 bases and J gave up 1 base, with 12 bases separating them. The DNA for the CDR3 is TGTGCCAGCAGCCTCCGGCTAGTTTCCTACAATGAGCAGTTCTTC. It codes for CASSLRLVSYNEQFF. Drawing the rest from reference TRBV11-2 and TRBJ2-1, the complete variable domain is EAGVAQSPRYKIIEKRQSVAFWCNPISGHATLYWYQQILGQGPKLLIQFQNNGVVDDSQLPKDRFSAERLKGVDSTLKIQPAKLEDSAVYLCASSLRLVSYNEQFFGPGTRLTVL.

The V and J genes are TRBV5-5 and TRBJ1-1; no definite D call. The CDR3 spans 14 residues. Germline V CDR1 and CDR2: SGHKS, YYEKEE (reference sequence). The V gene lost 2 bases and the J gene lost 1 base, with 9 bases spanning the gap. The CDR3 reads CASSFDGQNTEAFF. The CDR3 DNA sequence: TGTGCCAGCAGCTTTGACGGGCAGAACACTGAAGCTTTCTTT.

The chain is built from TRBV7-9 and TRBJ1-2; 7 positions agree with TRBD1. The CDR3 runs 13 residues. Unmatched junction bases numbered 4, after V lost 5 bases and J lost 4 bases. Germline CDR1 SEHNR, CDR2 FQNEAQ (reference sequence). CDR3 region: CASSAGDSYGYTF. The CDR3 DNA reads TGTGCCAGCAGCGCAGGGGACAGCTATGGCTACACCTTC.

At least ten counts were recorded for this clonotype. V usage is TRBV5-1 and J usage is TRBJ1-2; no firm D call. The germline V gene encodes CDR1 SGHRS and CDR2 YFSETQ. V dropped 5 bases and J dropped 4 bases, with 12 bases sitting between them. CDR3 length: 13 amino acids. The CDR3 protein is CASSLADGYGYTF. Here the CDR3 DNA reads TGCGCCAGCAGTCTAGCGGATGGCTATGGCTACACCTTC. Supplemented by reference TRBV5-1 and TRBJ1-2, the full variable domain reads KAGVTQTPRYLIKTRGQQVTLSCSPISGHRSVSWYQQTPGQGLQFLFEYFSETQRNKGNFPGRFSGRQFSNSRSEMNVSTLELGDSALYLCASSLADGYGYTFGSGTRLTVV.

The chain employs TRBV2 and TRBJ2-7; 8 nucleotides match TRBD1. The V gene's germline CDR1 is SNHLY and CDR2 FYNNEI. The CDR3 runs 15 residues. The V and J ends lost 2 bases and 6 bases, in that order; junction bases with no gene match: 9. The CDR3 DNA is TGTGCCAGCAGTGAATTGGGCAGGGGGCCTCTCGAGCAGTACTTC. It is translated as CASSELGRGPLEQYF.

This clonotype showed up many times. The chain recombines TRBV15 with TRBJ1-2; 9 bases fit TRBD1. CDR3 length equals 16 residues. Losses at the gene ends were 3 bases for V and 8 bases for J; bases not matched to a gene: 13. In germline, CDR1 is LNHNV, CDR2 YYDKDF (reference sequence). The CDR3 sequence: CATSSPGTGFPKGYTF. The CDR3 region has the DNA TGTGCCACCAGCAGTCCCGGGACAGGGTTTCCAAAAGGCTACACCTTC.

Of note for this clonotype: The junction departs from germline at one end; a sequencing error may be responsible. CDR3 region: CATSLVPGELFF. CDR3 bases: TGTGCCACCAGCTTGGTCCCCGGGGAGCTGTTTTTT. The rearrangement uses TRBV7-9 and TRBJ2-2, with D hard to call. The CDR3 sequence is 12 residues long. Germline V gives CDR1 SEHNR, CDR2 FQNEAQ (reference sequence).

The rearrangement joins TRBV11-2 to TRBJ1-5; the match to TRBD1 covers 10 bases. CDR1 and CDR2 (germline): SGHAT, FQNNGV. The CDR3 runs to 16 residues. With V trimmed by 3 bases and J by 1 base, 3 bases remained unmatched. The DNA of the CDR3 is TGTGCCAGCAGCTTGGGACAGGGGCGCAGCAATCAGCCCCAGCATTTT. Residues: CASSLGQGRSNQPQHF.

V gene TRBV27 combines with J gene TRBJ2-7, with 10 bases identical to TRBD1. Germline V lookup: CDR1 MNHEY, CDR2 SMNVEV (reference sequence). This CDR3 contains 15 residues. V lost 5 bases and J lost 5; bases outside the gene matches: 9. For the CDR3, the DNA is TGTGCCAGCAGTGCCCTGGGACAGGGGTTCCACGAGCAGTACTTC. Its protein is CASSALGQGFHEQYF.

This clonotype appeared a single time. It may be a read error: a sequence one base away is much more abundant. This chain links TRBV2 with TRBJ2-3, with 10 nucleotides matching TRBD2. J was trimmed by 1 base and V by 7 bases; bases with no gene match: 5. CDR1 is SNHLY and CDR2 is FYNNEI in the germline V gene. CDR3 length: 15 residues. The CDR3 DNA follows: TGTGCCAGCAAGGGAACTAGCGGGGGCACAGATACGCAGTATTTT. Its protein product is CASKGTSGGTDTQYF.

The chain uses TRBV30 and TRBJ2-7, with D possibly TRBD1 on 6 matching bases. V gave up 2 bases and J gave up 6 bases, with 11 bases separating them. The CDR3 totals 12 residues. CDR1 is GTSNPN and CDR2 is SVGIG in the germline V gene (reference sequence). The CDR3 sequence: CAWSRQDLEQYF. CDR3 sequence (DNA): TGTGCCTGGAGTCGACAGGATCTCGAGCAGTACTTC.